This T cell receptor beta chain was sequenced for a study of blood T cell repertoires in COVID-19. Background on the study: The United States, Italy and Spain supplied acute and convalescent COVID-19 samples. T cells, B-cell-depleted T cells, or PBMCs provided the cDNA or gDNA that served as material.

Methods used by the authors: It was from reference gene primer amplification that nucleated cell counts were estimated. Libraries were prepared by immunoSEQ multiplex PCR; TCRdb keeps only in-frame clonotypes and omits some of them. V, J and clone size are those of that table, while D and trimming were read from the DNA. The sample includes 35,000 to 40,000 clones, 80% to 90% of them seen just once. Trimming stripped 5 bases from V and 9 bases from J, with 14 bases between. This CDR3 spans 13 amino acids. In germline, CDR1 is SGHTA, CDR2 FQGNSA. This receptor was obtained from a human donor in a cohort sampled during active COVID-19. The chain employs TRBV7-2 and TRBJ1-5; no definite D call. The sample was peripheral blood. CDR3 DNA: TGTGCCAGCAGCCCCATTCATAGCGGGCCCCAGCATTTT. Protein product: CASSPIHSGPQHF. The full variable domain, rest sourced from reference TRBV7-2 and TRBJ1-5, is GAGVSQSPSNKVTEKGKDVELRCDPISGHTALYWYRQSLGQGLEFLIYFQGNSAPDKSGLPSDRFSAERTGGSVSTLTIQRTQQEDSAVYLCASSPIHSGPQHFGDGTRLSIL.